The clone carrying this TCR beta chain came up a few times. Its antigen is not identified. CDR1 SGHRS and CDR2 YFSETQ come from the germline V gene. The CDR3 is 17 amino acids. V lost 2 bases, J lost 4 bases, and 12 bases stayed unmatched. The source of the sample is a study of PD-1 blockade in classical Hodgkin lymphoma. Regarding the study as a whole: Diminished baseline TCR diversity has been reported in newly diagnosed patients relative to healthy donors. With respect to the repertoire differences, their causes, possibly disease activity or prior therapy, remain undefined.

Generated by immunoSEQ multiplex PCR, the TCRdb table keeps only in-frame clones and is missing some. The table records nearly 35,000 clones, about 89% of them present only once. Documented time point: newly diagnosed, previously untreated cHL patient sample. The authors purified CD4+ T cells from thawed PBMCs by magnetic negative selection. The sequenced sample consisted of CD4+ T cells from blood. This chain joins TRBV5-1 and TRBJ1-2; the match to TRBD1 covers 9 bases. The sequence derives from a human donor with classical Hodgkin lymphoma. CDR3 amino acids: CASSLEGTGNRGYGYTF. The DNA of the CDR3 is TGCGCCAGCAGCTTAGAGGGGACAGGGAATAGAGGCTATGGCTACACCTTC.